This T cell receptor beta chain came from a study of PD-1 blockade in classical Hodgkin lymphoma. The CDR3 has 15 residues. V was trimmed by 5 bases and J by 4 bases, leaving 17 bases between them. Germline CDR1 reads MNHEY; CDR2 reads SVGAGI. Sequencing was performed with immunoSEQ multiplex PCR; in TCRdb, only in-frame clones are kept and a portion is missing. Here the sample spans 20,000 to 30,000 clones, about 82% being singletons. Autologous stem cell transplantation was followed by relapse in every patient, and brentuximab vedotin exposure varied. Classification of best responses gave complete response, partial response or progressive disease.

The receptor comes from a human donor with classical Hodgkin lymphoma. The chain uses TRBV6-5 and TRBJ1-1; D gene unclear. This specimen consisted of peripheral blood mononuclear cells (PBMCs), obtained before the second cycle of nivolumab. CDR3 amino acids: CASSSDLGGSTEAFF. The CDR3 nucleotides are TGTGCCAGCAGTAGCGACCTTGGTGGGTCCACTGAAGCTTTCTTT.